This is a list of T cell receptor beta chains from one sample in a study of long-term antiretroviral therapy in people with HIV. This table comes from immunoSEQ multiplex PCR, and its TCRdb copy is limited to in-frame clones, with some not included. The sample has roughly 10,000 clones; over 75% are singletons. Here the sequenced sample was unsorted PBMCs, taken 0.4 years before starting antiretroviral therapy. The receptors shown here come from a man in his thirties or forties with HIV. CDR3s include the opening cysteine and the closing phenylalanine or tryptophan. The order of the fields is V gene, J gene, clone size, D gene, CDR3 protein, CDR3 DNA. D genes are given only for firm matches. Some rows mark clone size as missing; the rest say once, few, many or name a class of expanded clone.

TRBV28	TRBJ2-7	-	-	CASSPEVPSYEQYF	TGTGCCAGCAGCCCGGAGGTTCCTTCCTACGAGCAGTACTTC
TRBV4-1	TRBJ2-7	once	TRBD1	CASSHSGTGLDEQYF	TGCGCCAGCAGCCACTCCGGGACAGGGCTGGACGAGCAGTACTTC
TRBV4-1	TRBJ1-1	-	-	CASSLIREDTEAFF	TGCGCCAGCAGCCTAATTCGGGAGGACACTGAAGCTTTCTTT
TRBV6-1	TRBJ2-7	-	-	CASSELGPFIYEQYF	TGTGCCAGCAGTGAACTGGGGCCCTTTATCTACGAGCAGTACTTC
TRBV6-5	TRBJ2-7	-	TRBD2	CASSPPAGGSYEQYF	TGTGCCAGCAGCCCACCAGCGGGGGGCTCCTACGAGCAGTACTTC
TRBV19	TRBJ2-3	-	TRBD1	CASSMRRQGKIGTDTQYF	TGTGCCAGTAGTATGCGAAGACAGGGGAAAATAGGCACAGATACGCAGTATTTT
TRBV5-1	TRBJ2-4	-	TRBD1	CASSVPGTGGENIQYF	TGCGCCAGCAGCGTACCCGGGACAGGGGGGGAAAACATTCAGTACTTC
TRBV19	TRBJ2-7	-	TRBD2	CASSMRLATHYEQYF	TGTGCCAGTAGTATGCGACTAGCAACACATTACGAGCAGTACTTC
TRBV6-6	TRBJ2-5	-	-	CASRSDWETQYF	TGTGCCAGCAGATCGGACTGGGAGACCCAGTACTTC
TRBV2	TRBJ1-4	once	-	CASQGNLNEKLFF	TGTGCCAGCCAAGGAAACCTTAATGAAAAACTGTTTTTT
TRBV21-1	TRBJ1-1	few	-	CASSKAYSGQEDTEAFF	TGTGCCAGCAGCAAAGCGTACTCGGGCCAGGAAGACACTGAAGCTTTCTTT
TRBV29-1	TRBJ1-1	-	TRBD1	CSVEGQGMNTEAFF	TGCAGCGTCGAGGGACAGGGGATGAACACTGAAGCTTTCTTT
TRBV6-5	TRBJ1-1	-	-	CASSYGGMNTEAFF	TGTGCCAGCAGTTACGGAGGCATGAACACTGAAGCTTTCTTT
TRBV5-1	TRBJ1-6	-	-	CASSLAGRANSPLHF	TGCGCCAGCAGCTTGGCTGGCAGGGCCAATTCACCCCTCCACTTT
TRBV5-1	TRBJ1-1	-	TRBD1	CASSPGQGMIATEAFF	TGCGCCAGCAGCCCCGGACAGGGAATGATTGCCACTGAAGCTTTCTTT
TRBV7-9	TRBJ2-2	-	-	CASSLLGRENTGELFF	TGTGCCAGCAGCTTATTGGGGCGGGAGAACACCGGGGAGCTGTTTTTT
TRBV5-6	TRBJ2-7	large	-	CASSFLGRSYEQYF	TGTGCCAGCAGCTTTCTTGGGCGGAGCTACGAGCAGTACTTC
TRBV5-1	TRBJ1-2	-	-	CASSLAGEPTNYGYTF	TGCGCCAGCAGCTTGGCGGGGGAACCGACTAACTATGGCTACACCTTC
TRBV2	TRBJ2-1	-	TRBD2	CASIRGPSGGIYNEQFF	TGTGCCAGCATTAGGGGACCTAGCGGGGGCATCTACAATGAGCAGTTCTTC
TRBV4-3	TRBJ2-1	-	TRBD2	CASSQGRGGRAYNEQFF	TGCGCCAGCAGCCAAGGAAGGGGCGGGAGGGCCTACAATGAGCAGTTCTTC
TRBV5-8	TRBJ1-5	few	-	CASSYQGFSNQPQHF	TGTGCCAGCAGCTACCAGGGGTTTAGCAATCAGCCCCAGCATTTT
TRBV6-1	TRBJ2-3	-	TRBD2	CASSDLAGVDTQYF	TGTGCCAGCAGTGACCTAGCGGGAGTGGATACGCAGTATTTT
TRBV19	TRBJ1-1	-	TRBD1	CASGTGIRGRNEAFF	TGTGCCAGCGGGACAGGGATTCGAGGACGCAATGAAGCTTTCTTT
TRBV6-5	TRBJ2-7	-	-	CASSSGQRNEQYF	TGTGCCAGCAGCTCGGGACAACGGAACGAGCAGTACTTC
TRBV5-1	TRBJ2-1	-	TRBD2	CASSGLAGGPTEQFF	TGCGCCAGCAGCGGACTAGCGGGAGGGCCTACTGAGCAGTTCTTC
TRBV2	TRBJ2-7	-	-	CASNGYEQYF	TGTGCCAGCAATGGGTACGAGCAGTACTTC